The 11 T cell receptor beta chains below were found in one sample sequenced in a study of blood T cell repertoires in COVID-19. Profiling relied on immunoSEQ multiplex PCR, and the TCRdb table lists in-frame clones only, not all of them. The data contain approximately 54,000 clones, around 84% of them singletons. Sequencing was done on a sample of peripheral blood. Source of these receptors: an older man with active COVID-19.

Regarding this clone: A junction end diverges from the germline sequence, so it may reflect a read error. The CDR3 protein is CASSPPDLETSGRARSYNGQFF. CDR3 bases: TGTGCCAGCAGTCCCCCGGACCTTGAGACTAGCGGGAGGGCCAGATCCTACAATGGGCAGTTCTTC. The chain uses TRBV27 and TRBJ2-1; TRBD2 matches at 14 bases. Germline-derived CDR1 and CDR2 are MNHEY and SMNVEV (reference sequence). This CDR3 region has 22 residues.

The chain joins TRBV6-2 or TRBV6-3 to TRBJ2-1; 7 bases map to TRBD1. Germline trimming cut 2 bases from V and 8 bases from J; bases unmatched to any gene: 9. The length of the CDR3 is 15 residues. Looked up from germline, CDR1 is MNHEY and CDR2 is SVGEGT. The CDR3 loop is CASSYKGGRPYEQFF. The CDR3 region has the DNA TGTGCCAGCAGTTACAAAGGGGGCCGGCCGTATGAGCAGTTCTTC.

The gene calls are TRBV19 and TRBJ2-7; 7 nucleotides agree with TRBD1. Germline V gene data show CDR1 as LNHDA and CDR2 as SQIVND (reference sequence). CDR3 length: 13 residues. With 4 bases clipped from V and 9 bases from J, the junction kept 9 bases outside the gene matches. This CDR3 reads CASSTRQGSRQYF. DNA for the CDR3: TGTGCCAGTAGTACAAGACAGGGATCAAGGCAGTACTTC.

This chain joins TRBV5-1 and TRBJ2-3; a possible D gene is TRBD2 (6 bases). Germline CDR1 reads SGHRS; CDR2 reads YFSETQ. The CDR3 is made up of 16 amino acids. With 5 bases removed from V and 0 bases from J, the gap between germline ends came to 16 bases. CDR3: CASRERAGPSTDTQYF. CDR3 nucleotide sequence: TGCGCCAGCAGGGAGCGGGCGGGACCCAGCACAGATACGCAGTATTTT.

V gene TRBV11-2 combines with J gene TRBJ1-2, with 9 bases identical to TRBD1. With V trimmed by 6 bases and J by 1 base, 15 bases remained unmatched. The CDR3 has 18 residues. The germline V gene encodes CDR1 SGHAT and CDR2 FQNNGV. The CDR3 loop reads CASSSIRDRAKHNYGYTF. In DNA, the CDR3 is TGTGCCAGCAGTTCCATTCGGGACAGGGCAAAACATAACTATGGCTACACCTTC.

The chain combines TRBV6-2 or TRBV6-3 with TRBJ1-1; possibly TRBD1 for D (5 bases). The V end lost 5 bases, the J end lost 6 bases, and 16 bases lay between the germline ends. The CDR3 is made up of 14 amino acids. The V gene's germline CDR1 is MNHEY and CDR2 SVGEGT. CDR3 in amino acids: CASSTGTGLAEAFF. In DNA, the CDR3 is TGTGCCAGCAGTACCGGGACGGGACTCGCTGAAGCTTTCTTT.

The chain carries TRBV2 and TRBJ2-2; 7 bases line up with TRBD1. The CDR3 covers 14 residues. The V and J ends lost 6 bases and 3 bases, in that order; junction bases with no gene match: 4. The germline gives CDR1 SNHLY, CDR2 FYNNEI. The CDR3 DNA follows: TGTGCCAGCAGGACCGACAGGGACACCGGGGAGCTGTTTTTT. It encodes CASRTDRDTGELFF.

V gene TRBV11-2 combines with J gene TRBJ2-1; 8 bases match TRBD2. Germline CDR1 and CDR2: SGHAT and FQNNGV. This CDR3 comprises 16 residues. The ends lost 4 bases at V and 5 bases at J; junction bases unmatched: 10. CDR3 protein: CASSSQAGVRNNEQFF. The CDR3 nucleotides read TGTGCCAGCAGCTCCCAAGCGGGAGTGAGGAACAATGAGCAGTTCTTC.

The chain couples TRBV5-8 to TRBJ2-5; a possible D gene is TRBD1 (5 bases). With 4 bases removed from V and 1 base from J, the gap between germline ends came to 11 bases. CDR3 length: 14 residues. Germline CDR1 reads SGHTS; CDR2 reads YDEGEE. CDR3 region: CASSVTQGQETQYF. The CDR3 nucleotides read TGTGCCAGCAGCGTCACTCAGGGCCAAGAGACCCAGTACTTC.

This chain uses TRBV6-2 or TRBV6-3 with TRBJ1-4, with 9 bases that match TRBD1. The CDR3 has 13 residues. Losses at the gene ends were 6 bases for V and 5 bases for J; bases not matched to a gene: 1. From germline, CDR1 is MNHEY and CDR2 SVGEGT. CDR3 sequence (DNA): TGTGCCAGCAGCGGGACAGGGAATGAAAAACTGTTTTTT. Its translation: CASSGTGNEKLFF.

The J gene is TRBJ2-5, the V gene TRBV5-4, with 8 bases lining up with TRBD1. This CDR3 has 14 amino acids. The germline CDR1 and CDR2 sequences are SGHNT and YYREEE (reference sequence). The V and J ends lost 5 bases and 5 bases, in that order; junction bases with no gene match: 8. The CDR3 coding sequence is TGTGCCAGCAGAGACTCGGACAGGGCGGAGACCCAGTACTTC. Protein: CASRDSDRAETQYF. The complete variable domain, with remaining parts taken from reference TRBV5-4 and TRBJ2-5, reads ETGVTQSPTHLIKTRGQQVTLRCSSQSGHNTVSWYQQALGQGPQFIFQYYREEENGRGNFPPRFSGLQFPNYSSELNVNALELDDSALYLCASRDSDRAETQYFGPGTRLLVL.